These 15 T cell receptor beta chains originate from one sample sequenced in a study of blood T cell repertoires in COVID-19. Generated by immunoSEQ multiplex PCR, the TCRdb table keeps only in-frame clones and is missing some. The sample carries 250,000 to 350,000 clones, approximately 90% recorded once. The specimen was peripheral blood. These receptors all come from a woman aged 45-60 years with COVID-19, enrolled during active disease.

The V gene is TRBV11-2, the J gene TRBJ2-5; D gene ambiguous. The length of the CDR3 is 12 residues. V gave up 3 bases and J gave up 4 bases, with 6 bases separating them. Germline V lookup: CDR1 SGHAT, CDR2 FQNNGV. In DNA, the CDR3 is TGTGCCAGCAGCTTCATCAGAGAGACCCAGTACTTC. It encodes CASSFIRETQYF.

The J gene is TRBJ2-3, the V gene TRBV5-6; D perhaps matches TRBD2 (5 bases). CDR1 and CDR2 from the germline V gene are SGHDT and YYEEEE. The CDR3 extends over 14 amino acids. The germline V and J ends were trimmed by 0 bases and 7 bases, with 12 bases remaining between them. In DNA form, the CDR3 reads TGTGCCAGCAGCTTGGCAAGCGGTACAAATACGCAGTATTTT. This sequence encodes CASSLASGTNTQYF. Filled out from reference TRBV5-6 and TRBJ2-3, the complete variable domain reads DAGVTQSPTHLIKTRGQQVTLRCSPKSGHDTVSWYQQALGQGPQFIFQYYEEEERQRGNFPDRFSGHQFPNYSSELNVNALLLGDSALYLCASSLASGTNTQYFGPGTRLTVL.

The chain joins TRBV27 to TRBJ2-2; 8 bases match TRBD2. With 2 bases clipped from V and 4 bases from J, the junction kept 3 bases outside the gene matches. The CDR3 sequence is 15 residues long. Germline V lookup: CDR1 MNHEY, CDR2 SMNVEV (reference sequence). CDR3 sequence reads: CASSLRAGVTGELFF. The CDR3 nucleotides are TGTGCCAGCAGTTTACGAGCGGGAGTCACCGGGGAGCTGTTTTTT.

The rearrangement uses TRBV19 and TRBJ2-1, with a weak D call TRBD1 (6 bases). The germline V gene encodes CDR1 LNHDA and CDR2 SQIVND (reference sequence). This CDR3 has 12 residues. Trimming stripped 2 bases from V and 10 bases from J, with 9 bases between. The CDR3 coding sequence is TGTGCCAGTAGTATAATGGGGGCCGAGCAGTTCTTC. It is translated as CASSIMGAEQFF.

This chain's CDR3 is CASSTTTGRETQYF. CDR3 DNA sequence: TGTGCCAGTAGTACAACGACAGGGAGGGAGACCCAGTACTTC. V is TRBV19 and J is TRBJ2-5, with D tentatively TRBD1 (7 bases). From germline, CDR1 is LNHDA and CDR2 SQIVND (reference sequence). The CDR3 is made up of 14 amino acids. V was clipped by 4 bases and J by 5 bases, with 14 bases between them.

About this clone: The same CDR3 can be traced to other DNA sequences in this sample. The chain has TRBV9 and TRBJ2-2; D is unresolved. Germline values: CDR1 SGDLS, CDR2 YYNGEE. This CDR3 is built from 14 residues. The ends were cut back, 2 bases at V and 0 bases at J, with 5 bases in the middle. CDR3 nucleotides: TGTGCCAGCAGCGTCTCCCCGAACACCGGGGAGCTGTTTTTT. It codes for CASSVSPNTGELFF.

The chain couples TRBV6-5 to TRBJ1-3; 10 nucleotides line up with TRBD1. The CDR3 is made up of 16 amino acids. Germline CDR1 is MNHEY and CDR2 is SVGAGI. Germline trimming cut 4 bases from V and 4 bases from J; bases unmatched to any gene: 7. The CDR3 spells CASSSTGTGAGNTIYF. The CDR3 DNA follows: TGTGCCAGCAGTTCCACCGGGACAGGGGCCGGAAACACCATATATTTT.

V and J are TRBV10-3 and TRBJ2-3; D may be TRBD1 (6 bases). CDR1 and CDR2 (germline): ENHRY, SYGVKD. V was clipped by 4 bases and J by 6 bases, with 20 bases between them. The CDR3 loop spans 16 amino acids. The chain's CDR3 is CAISGPGVRASDTQYF. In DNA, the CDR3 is TGTGCCATCAGTGGTCCAGGGGTCCGTGCGTCGGATACGCAGTATTTT.

The CDR3 coding sequence is TGTGCCAGCAGCGGGAGGCCCACCTACGAGCAGTACTTC. Translation: CASSGRPTYEQYF. The rearrangement links TRBV11-3 to TRBJ2-7; tentatively, D is TRBD2 (6 bases). V was clipped by 5 bases and J by 2 bases, with 10 bases between them. Germline CDR1 reads SGHNT; CDR2 reads YENEEA. This CDR3 spans 13 amino acids.

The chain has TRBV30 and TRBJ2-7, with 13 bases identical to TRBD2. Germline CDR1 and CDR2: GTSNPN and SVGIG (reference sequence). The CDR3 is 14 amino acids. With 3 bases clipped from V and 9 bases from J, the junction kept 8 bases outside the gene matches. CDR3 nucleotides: TGTGCCTGGAGACTAGCGGGAGGGCGTATCGGGCAGTACTTC. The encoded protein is CAWRLAGGRIGQYF.

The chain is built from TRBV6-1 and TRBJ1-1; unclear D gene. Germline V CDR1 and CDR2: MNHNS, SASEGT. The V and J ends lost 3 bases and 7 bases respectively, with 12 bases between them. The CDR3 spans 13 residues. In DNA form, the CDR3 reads TGTGCCAGCAGTGACGGAGGGTATAATGAAGCTTTCTTT. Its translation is CASSDGGYNEAFF.

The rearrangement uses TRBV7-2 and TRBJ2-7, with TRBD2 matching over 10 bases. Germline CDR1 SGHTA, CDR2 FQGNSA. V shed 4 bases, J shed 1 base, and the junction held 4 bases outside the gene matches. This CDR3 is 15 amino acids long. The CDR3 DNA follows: TGTGCCAGCAGCTACTCTAGCGGGAGTTCCTACGAGCAGTACTTC. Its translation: CASSYSSGSSYEQYF.

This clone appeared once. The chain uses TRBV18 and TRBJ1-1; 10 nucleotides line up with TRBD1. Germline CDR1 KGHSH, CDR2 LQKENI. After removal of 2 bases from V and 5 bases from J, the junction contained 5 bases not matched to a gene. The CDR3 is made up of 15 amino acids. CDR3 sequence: CASSPRDRGGTEAFF. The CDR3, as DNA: TGTGCCAGCTCACCAAGGGACAGGGGAGGTACTGAAGCTTTCTTT. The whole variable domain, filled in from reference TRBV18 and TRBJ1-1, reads NAGVMQNPRHLVRRRGQEARLRCSPMKGHSHVYWYRQLPEEGLKFMVYLQKENIIDESGMPKERFSAEFPKEGPSILRIQQVVRGDSAAYFCASSPRDRGGTEAFFGQGTRLTVV.

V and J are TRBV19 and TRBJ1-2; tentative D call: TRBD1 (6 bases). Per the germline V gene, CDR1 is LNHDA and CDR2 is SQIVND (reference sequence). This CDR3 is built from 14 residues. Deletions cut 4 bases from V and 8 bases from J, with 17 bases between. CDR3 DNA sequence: TGTGCCAGTAGTAGGCAGGGGCGTACGGAGGGCTACACCTTC. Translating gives CASSRQGRTEGYTF.

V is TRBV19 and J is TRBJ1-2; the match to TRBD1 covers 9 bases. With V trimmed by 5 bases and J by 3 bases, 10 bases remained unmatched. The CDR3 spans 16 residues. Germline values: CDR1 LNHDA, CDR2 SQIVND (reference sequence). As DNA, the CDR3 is TGTGCCAGTAGTGACTCTCGGACAGGGGAGGACTATGGCTACACCTTC. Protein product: CASSDSRTGEDYGYTF.